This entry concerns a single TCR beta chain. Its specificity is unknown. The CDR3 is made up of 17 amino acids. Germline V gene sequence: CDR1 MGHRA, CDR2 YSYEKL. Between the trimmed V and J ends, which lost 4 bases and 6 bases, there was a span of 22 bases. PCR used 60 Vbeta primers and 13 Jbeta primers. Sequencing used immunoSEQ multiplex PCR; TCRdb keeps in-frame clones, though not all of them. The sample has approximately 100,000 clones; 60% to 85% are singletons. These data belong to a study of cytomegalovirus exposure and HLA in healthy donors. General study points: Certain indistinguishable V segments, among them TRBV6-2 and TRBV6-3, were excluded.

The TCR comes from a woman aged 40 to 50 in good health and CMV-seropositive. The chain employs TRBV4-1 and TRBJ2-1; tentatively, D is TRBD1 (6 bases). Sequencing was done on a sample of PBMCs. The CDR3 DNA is TGCGCCAGCAGCCCCCTAGACGGGCAGGGGAGACTCAATGAGCAGTTCTTC. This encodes CASSPLDGQGRLNEQFF.